This T cell receptor (beta chain) was recorded in a study of cytomegalovirus exposure and HLA in healthy donors. The CDR3 is 13 amino acids. Per the germline V gene, CDR1 is SGHRS and CDR2 is YFSETQ. V was cut by 4 bases and J by 2 bases, with 9 bases left in between. A multiplex PCR was run with 60 Vbeta primers and 13 Jbeta primers. Profiled with immunoSEQ multiplex PCR; TCRdb holds only in-frame clones, not every one. The data show about 83,000 clones, 60% to 85% seen once. This clonotype was obtained from a man between 18 and 29 years old in good health and CMV-seropositive. The chain has TRBV5-1 and TRBJ2-5; the D gene is possibly TRBD2 (5 bases). Material: PBMCs. Written as DNA, the CDR3 is TGCGCCAGCAGCCCCGGCGGGCAAGAGACCCAGTACTTC. Its protein product is CASSPGGQETQYF. Full variable domain (remainder filled in from reference TRBV5-1 and TRBJ2-5): KAGVTQTPRYLIKTRGQQVTLSCSPISGHRSVSWYQQTPGQGLQFLFEYFSETQRNKGNFPGRFSGRQFSNSRSEMNVSTLELGDSALYLCASSPGGQETQYFGPGTRLLVL.